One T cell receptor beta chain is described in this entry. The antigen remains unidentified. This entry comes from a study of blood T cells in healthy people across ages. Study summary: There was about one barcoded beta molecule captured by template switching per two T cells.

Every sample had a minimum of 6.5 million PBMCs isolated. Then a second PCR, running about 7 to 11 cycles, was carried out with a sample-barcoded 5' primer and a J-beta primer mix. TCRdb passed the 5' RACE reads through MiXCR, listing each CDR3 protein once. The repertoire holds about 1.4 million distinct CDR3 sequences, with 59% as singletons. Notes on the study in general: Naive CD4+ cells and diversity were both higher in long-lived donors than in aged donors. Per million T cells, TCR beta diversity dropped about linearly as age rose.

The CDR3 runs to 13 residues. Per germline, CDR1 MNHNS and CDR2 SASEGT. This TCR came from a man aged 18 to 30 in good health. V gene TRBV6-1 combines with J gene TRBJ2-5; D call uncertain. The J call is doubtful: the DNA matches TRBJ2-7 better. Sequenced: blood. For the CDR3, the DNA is TGTGCCAGCAAAGGAGTTTTCCGGTACGAGCAGTACTTC. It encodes CASKGVFRYEQYF.